This T cell receptor (delta chain) was identified in a study of gamma-delta chains in newborns, infants, children. About the study: Polyclonal expansion of innate γδ T cells after birth follows microbial exposure.

This clone was detected a few times. A read error may explain this, as a much larger clone is one base away. The sample contains more than one DNA sequence encoding this CDR3. This CDR3 has 16 amino acids. The V end lost 0 bases, the J end lost 3 bases, and 13 bases lay between the germline ends. The V gene's germline CDR1 is GEAIGNYY and CDR2 EKD. TCRdb made new clone calls on the reads using CATT. The sample carries under 8,000 delta-chain clones, 2.6% recorded once. The TCR sequence derives from a child who was a newborn, infant or young child, either healthy, febrile or measles-vaccinated (not recorded which). This chain joins TRDV2 and TRDJ2; possibly TRDD3 for D (5 bases). Material: blood. The CDR3 here is CACDTVGDTLTAQLFF. CDR3 in DNA: TGTGCCTGTGACACCGTTGGGGACACTCTGACAGCACAACTCTTCTTT.